The 18 T cell receptor beta chains listed next were all sequenced from one sample in a study of T cells in Graves' hyperthyroidism and ophthalmopathy. Amplified TCR beta CDR3 regions came from RNA transcripts. With the HTBI primer set, the TCR CDR3 went through a first round of RT-PCR. MiXCR was run by TCRdb on the multiplex PCR reads, yielding one entry per CDR3 protein. The sample lists about 760,000 distinct CDR3 sequences; roughly a third were seen once. Sequences were obtained from blood. These receptor sequences come from a woman aged 40 to 49 with Graves' hyperthyroidism.

This clonotype showed up just a few times. The CDR3 coding sequence is TGTGCCAGCAGCTTTAAGCTACAGGGCAACACCGGGGAGCTGTTTTTT. It encodes CASSFKLQGNTGELFF. The rearrangement links TRBV7-6 to TRBJ2-2; D is possibly TRBD1 (6 bases). The germline CDR1 and CDR2 sequences are SGHVS and FNYEAQ. The CDR3 contains 16 residues. The V and J ends lost 3 bases and 2 bases respectively, with 13 bases between them.

At least ten counts were recorded for this clonotype. CDR3 sequence (DNA): TGCGCCAGCAGTGGACGGATGAACACTGAAGCTTTCTTT. This codes for CASSGRMNTEAFF. V and J are TRBV4-3 and TRBJ1-1; D unclear. The CDR3 spans 13 residues. Germline lookup yields CDR1 LGHNA and CDR2 YSLEER. Trimming took 6 bases from V and 0 from J, leaving 8 bases between them.

This clonotype was picked up many times. This chain links TRBV14 with TRBJ1-1, with a tentative D call TRBD1 (6 bases). This CDR3 has 15 amino acids. With 4 bases removed from V and 1 base from J, the gap between germline ends came to 13 bases. The V gene's germline CDR1 is SGHDN and CDR2 FVKESK. Written as DNA, the CDR3 is TGTGCCAGCAGCCCGATCAGGGGACCGAACACTGAAGCTTTCTTT. Amino acid sequence: CASSPIRGPNTEAFF.

This clonotype was observed a single time. The V gene is TRBV5-1, the J gene TRBJ1-6; a possible D gene is TRBD1 (6 bases). The CDR3 consists of 13 residues. V lost 4 bases and J 10 bases, leaving 12 bases between the germline ends. Looked up from germline, CDR1 is SGHRS and CDR2 is YFSETQ. The CDR3 loop is CASSREDRSPLHF. CDR3 bases: TGCGCCAGCAGCAGGGAGGACAGATCACCCCTCCACTTT.

The V call is TRBV20-1, the J call TRBJ2-7; 8 positions match TRBD2. The CDR3 totals 17 residues. The germline V gene encodes CDR1 DFQATT and CDR2 SNEGSKA (reference sequence). V gave up 3 bases and J gave up 9 bases; unmatched junction bases: 22. CDR3 nucleotides: TGCAGTGCTAGTACCAGTGGGGGGACTAGTTTCTTCTCCGTGCAGTACTTC. Translation gives CSASTSGGTSFFSVQYF.

The chain has TRBV7-3 and TRBJ2-6, with 8 bases that match TRBD2. The trim removed 5 bases at V and 4 bases at J, leaving 4 bases unmatched. The length of the CDR3 is 15 residues. Germline CDR1 is SGHTA and CDR2 is FQGTGA. CDR3 amino acids: CASSAGGAGANVLTF. DNA of the CDR3: TGTGCCAGCAGCGCCGGGGGGGCCGGGGCCAACGTCCTGACTTTC.

The table lists this clonotype with many counts. The rearrangement uses TRBV7-6 and TRBJ2-5, with a possible D match to TRBD2 (7 bases). The CDR3 length is 16 residues. V shed 5 bases and J shed 4 bases, with 20 bases lying between them. Germline loops: CDR1 SGHVS, CDR2 FNYEAQ. The chain's CDR3 is CASSPGVGGPGETQYF. Written as DNA, the CDR3 is TGTGCCAGCAGCCCCGGAGTGGGGGGGCCGGGAGAGACCCAGTACTTC.

The genes are TRBV20-1 and TRBJ1-5, with D maybe TRBD1 (6 bases). V was pared by 0 bases and J by 13 bases, with 13 bases between. The CDR3 loop spans 12 amino acids. Germline V gives CDR1 DFQATT, CDR2 SNEGSKA (reference sequence). CDR3 nucleotides: TGCAGTGCTAGAGAAGGGGGGGGGAGACAGCATTTT. Its translation: CSAREGGGRQHF.

With regard to this clonotype: One junction end does not reproduce the germline sequence, and a read error may be involved. This chain connects TRBV10-3 to TRBJ1-1, with 11 bases lining up with TRBD1. CDR1 is ENHRY, CDR2 SYGVKD, per germline. The CDR3 is 16 amino acids. Written as DNA, the CDR3 is TGTGCCAGCAGTTATCTGCGGGACAGGGGGGACACTGAAGCTTTCTTT. Translated: CASSYLRDRGDTEAFF.

This clonotype was counted at least ten times. This chain links TRBV12-3 or TRBV12-4 with TRBJ1-6; maybe TRBD1 (5 bases). The CDR3 spans 14 residues. The V end was cut by 7 bases, the J end by 2 bases, with 9 bases between. The CDR3 nucleotides are TGTGCCAGCAAAGGGACGCCCTATAATTCACCCCTCCACTTT. Translation gives CASKGTPYNSPLHF.

This clonotype appeared many times. This chain uses TRBV28 with TRBJ1-2; 8 bases agree with TRBD1. V gave up 6 bases and J gave up 0 bases; unmatched junction bases: 9. Germline assignment: CDR1 MDHEN and CDR2 SYDVKM. The CDR3 has 16 amino acids. The DNA of the CDR3 is TGTGCCAGCAGGATCCAGGGGGCGAAGGCTAACTATGGCTACACCTTC. Protein sequence: CASRIQGAKANYGYTF.

As to this clonotype: With a much larger clone just one base away, this may be a read error. This chain links TRBV12-3 or TRBV12-4 with TRBJ2-7, with D perhaps matching TRBD1 (6 bases). Trimming took 8 bases from V and 3 from J, leaving 8 bases between them. The CDR3 totals 11 residues. The CDR3: CASGDNYEQYF. CDR3 DNA sequence: TGTGCCAGCGGGGACAACTACGAGCAGTACTTC.

This sequence joins TRBV15 and TRBJ2-7, with TRBD1 matching 11 bases. The ends lost 3 bases at V and 2 bases at J; junction bases unmatched: 9. There are 17 residues in the CDR3. Germline assignment: CDR1 LNHNV and CDR2 YYDKDF (reference sequence). CDR3 amino acids: CATSSPPPGQGAYEQYF. The CDR3 nucleotides read TGTGCCACCAGCAGCCCCCCACCGGGACAGGGGGCCTACGAGCAGTACTTC.

V usage is TRBV20-1 and J usage is TRBJ2-2; 12 nucleotides line up with TRBD2. CDR3 length: 15 amino acids. V shed 3 bases and J 7 bases; nucleotides not matched to a gene: 6. Germline-derived CDR1 and CDR2 are DFQATT and SNEGSKA (reference sequence). The CDR3 nucleotides are TGCAGTGCTAGGCCTAGCGGGAGGGCGGTCGGGGAGCTGTTTTTT. Amino acids: CSARPSGRAVGELFF.

In this sample, this clonotype turned up once. V usage is TRBV12-3 or TRBV12-4 and J usage is TRBJ2-7, with 10 bases that match TRBD2. The J segment lost 5 bases and the V segment lost 5 bases, leaving 9 bases of the junction unmatched. CDR3 length: 15 residues. The CDR3 loop reads CASSPASGRGHEQYF. CDR3 DNA sequence: TGTGCCAGCAGTCCTGCTAGCGGGAGAGGTCACGAGCAGTACTTC.

V is TRBV5-4 and J is TRBJ2-5, with D perhaps matching TRBD1 or TRBD2 (5 bases each). The V end was cut by 0 bases, the J end by 6 bases, with 6 bases between. The CDR3 totals 12 residues. Germline V gene sequence: CDR1 SGHNT, CDR2 YYREEE (reference sequence). CDR3 residues: CASSLGGQTQYF. The CDR3 region has the DNA TGTGCCAGCAGCTTGGGGGGACAGACCCAGTACTTC.

V usage is TRBV29-1 and J usage is TRBJ1-5, with 7 bases fitting TRBD1. The CDR3 contains 10 residues. Germline assignment: CDR1 SQVTM and CDR2 ANQGSEA. V shed 4 bases and J 11 bases; nucleotides not matched to a gene: 2. Written as DNA, the CDR3 is TGCAGCGTTGGGGGACAGTCCCAGCATTTT. It encodes CSVGGQSQHF.

The chain combines TRBV5-1 with TRBJ1-1, with D tentatively TRBD1 (6 bases). The germline V gene has CDR1 SGHRS and CDR2 YFSETQ. Trimming stripped 2 bases from V and 1 base from J, with 15 bases between. The CDR3 runs 16 residues. The CDR3 bases are TGCGCCAGCAGCTTACAGGGCCGAACACCGAACACTGAAGCTTTCTTT. This sequence encodes CASSLQGRTPNTEAFF.